Below, 18 T cell receptor beta chains from the same sample are listed, as sequenced in a study of glioma-infiltrating T cells. The iRepertoire nested amplicon-rescue multiplex PCR amplified TCR alpha and beta CDR3s from RNA. One entry per CDR3 protein, called by TCRdb with MiXCR from the multiplex PCR reads. The sample lists 95,000 to 150,000 distinct CDR3 sequences, 20% to 25% seen once, with about 16% in the top ten. The specimen sequenced was glioma tissue, nonneoplastic brain tissue, or PBMCs (not recorded which). The receptors come from a human donor with low-grade glioma or glioblastoma, undergoing nonglioma brain surgery, or in good health (not recorded which).

This clonotype was recorded many times. This chain uses TRBV4-3 with TRBJ1-6; D remains unclear. CDR1 and CDR2 (germline): LGHNA, YSLEER. The CDR3 length is 16 residues. V was pared by 0 bases and J by 7 bases, with 13 bases between. CDR3: CASSQDETLKNSPLHF. Here the CDR3 DNA reads TGCGCCAGCAGCCAAGATGAGACATTGAAGAATTCACCCCTCCACTTT.

This clonotype was seen at least ten times. J is TRBJ1-5 and V is TRBV15, with D unresolved. The CDR3 length is 16 residues. The germline V gene encodes CDR1 LNHNV and CDR2 YYDKDF (reference sequence). V was pared by 0 bases and J by 1 base, with 10 bases between. The CDR3 is CATSRELPGSNQPQHF. CDR3 coding DNA: TGTGCCACCAGCAGAGAGTTGCCAGGCAGCAATCAGCCCCAGCATTTT.

This clonotype was counted a few times. The chain is built from TRBV10-3 and TRBJ1-1; 7 bases map to TRBD1. V trimming: 3 bases; J trimming: 4 bases; junction bases outside the gene matches: 5. CDR3 length equals 14 residues. Germline V gives CDR1 ENHRY, CDR2 SYGVKD. The CDR3 DNA is TGTGCCATCAGTGATGGGGGACAGCCCACTGAAGCTTTCTTT. Amino acids: CAISDGGQPTEAFF.

To note about this clonotype: With a much larger clone just one base away, this may be a read error. The chain is built from TRBV12-3 or TRBV12-4 and TRBJ2-1, with 7 bases matching TRBD2. The CDR3 covers 16 residues. This CDR3 is CASGFWSGGSYNEQFF. The CDR3 DNA follows: TGTGCCAGCGGTTTTTGGTCGGGAGGCTCCTACAATGAGCAGTTCTTC.

This clonotype showed up many times. CDR3 sequence reads: CASSSLSGRPYNEQFF. Written as DNA, the CDR3 is TGTGCCAGCAGCTCCCTTAGCGGGAGGCCCTACAATGAGCAGTTCTTC. This chain links TRBV6-1 with TRBJ2-1; 10 nucleotides agree with TRBD2. CDR3 length equals 16 residues. Germline trimming cut 6 bases from V and 2 bases from J; bases unmatched to any gene: 7. Germline V gene lookup returns CDR1 MNHNS and CDR2 SASEGT.

About this clonotype itself: A much larger clone lies a single base off, so this may be a read error. V usage is TRBV7-2 and J usage is TRBJ2-1; TRBD2 matches 7 bases. This CDR3 region has 15 residues. Per the germline V gene, CDR1 is SGHTA and CDR2 is FQGNSA. The CDR3 sequence: CASRFFGGIGNEQFF. The CDR3 DNA is TGTGCCAGCCGCTTTTTCGGGGGGATAGGTAATGAGCAGTTCTTC.

The V gene is TRBV19, the J gene TRBJ2-7, with D maybe TRBD2 (7 bases). CDR3 length: 16 residues. Germline CDR1 reads LNHDA; CDR2 reads SQIVND (reference sequence). V lost 5 bases and J 3 bases, leaving 20 bases between the germline ends. The CDR3 reads CASSGQLSGKSYEQYF. CDR3 coding DNA: TGTGCCAGTAGTGGACAGTTAAGCGGGAAGAGCTACGAGCAGTACTTC.

This clonotype was seen a handful of times. The V gene is TRBV5-4, the J gene TRBJ1-3; D gene unclear. The V and J ends lost 6 bases and 1 base respectively, with 8 bases between them. The germline V gene encodes CDR1 SGHNT and CDR2 YYREEE (reference sequence). The CDR3 spans 13 residues. The CDR3 sequence is CASKQPSGNTIYF. The CDR3, as DNA: TGTGCCAGCAAACAGCCTTCTGGAAACACCATATATTTT. The full variable domain, rest sourced from reference TRBV5-4 and TRBJ1-3, is ETGVTQSPTHLIKTRGQQVTLRCSSQSGHNTVSWYQQALGQGPQFIFQYYREEENGRGNFPPRFSGLQFPNYSSELNVNALELDDSALYLCASKQPSGNTIYFGEGSWLTVV.

This clonotype was detected only a few times. Just one base apart from a much larger clone, this may be a read error. The chain uses TRBV7-6 and TRBJ2-1, with D possibly matching TRBD2 (6 bases). The CDR3 contains 14 residues. Germline V gene data show CDR1 as SGHVS and CDR2 as FNYEAQ. The CDR3 reads CASRQAGSYNEQFF. CDR3 nucleotide sequence: TGTGCTAGCCGCCAAGCGGGCAGCTACAATGAGCAGTTCTTC.

There are a few counts of this clonotype. A junction end diverges from the germline sequence, so it may reflect a read error. This sequence joins TRBV9 and TRBJ2-7; 11 nucleotides line up with TRBD2. This CDR3 is 16 amino acids long. Looked up from germline, CDR1 is SGDLS and CDR2 is YYNGEE. The CDR3 DNA is TGTGCCAGCAGCGTCGCGACTAGCGGGATCTCCCACGAGCAGTACTTC. Residues: CASSVATSGISHEQYF.

This clonotype came up once. A much larger clonotype is one base distant, so this may be a read error. The chain combines TRBV7-3 with TRBJ2-3; a weak D match, TRBD2 (6 bases). Germline assignment: CDR1 SGHTA and CDR2 FQGTGA. There are 15 residues in the CDR3. The V end lost 1 base, the J end lost 2 bases, and 10 bases lay between the germline ends. The CDR3 region has the DNA TGTGCCAGCAGCTTAAATGGGAGGATCACAGATACGCAGTATTTT. Translated: CASSLNGRITDTQYF.

At least ten counts were recorded for this clonotype. The V gene is TRBV6-1, the J gene TRBJ1-2; perhaps TRBD1 as D (5 bases). The V end was cut by 5 bases, the J end by 8 bases, with 15 bases between. The CDR3 is 13 residues long. Germline assignment: CDR1 MNHNS and CDR2 SASEGT. As DNA, the CDR3 is TGTGCCAGCAGTATTACAGGTCAGAGGGGCTACACCTTC. It encodes CASSITGQRGYTF.

This clonotype has at least ten counts. The rearrangement joins TRBV27 to TRBJ2-5; 11 bases line up with TRBD2. The CDR3 contains 16 residues. The germline V gene has CDR1 MNHEY and CDR2 SMNVEV (reference sequence). Trimming took 4 bases from V and 7 from J; bases not matched to a gene: 11. The CDR3 DNA reads TGTGCCAGCAGTTCATTAGCGGGAGGGCGGTCTCGGACCCAGTACTTC. Encoded protein: CASSSLAGGRSRTQYF.

This clonotype appeared many times. The CDR3 DNA sequence: TGCAGCGTACGATTAGCGGGATACACAGATACGCAGTATTTT. This gives the protein CSVRLAGYTDTQYF. The V gene is TRBV29-1, the J gene TRBJ2-3; 8 bases line up with TRBD2. Germline V lookup: CDR1 SQVTM, CDR2 ANQGSEA. The ends lost 6 bases at V and 2 bases at J; junction bases unmatched: 7. The CDR3 length is 14 residues.

This clonotype was observed many times. The rearrangement joins TRBV6-1 to TRBJ2-2; 8 bases fit TRBD2. This CDR3 is built from 14 residues. Germline V gene lookup returns CDR1 MNHNS and CDR2 SASEGT. The junction had 5 bases not matched to a gene; V was cut back by 11 bases and J by 0 bases. Here the CDR3 reads CAVGGRPNTGELFF. CDR3 sequence (DNA): TGTGCCGTTGGCGGGAGGCCGAACACCGGGGAGCTGTTTTTT.

This clonotype was found many times. This rearrangement joins TRBV27 to TRBJ2-1; either TRBD1 or TRBD2 may supply D (5 bases each). CDR3 length: 17 residues. V shed 6 bases and J shed 0 bases, with 18 bases lying between them. Germline V gene sequence: CDR1 MNHEY, CDR2 SMNVEV (reference sequence). In DNA form, the CDR3 reads TGTGCCAGCAGAATTAGGGTTCCTGGGGGCTCCTACAATGAGCAGTTCTTC. This sequence encodes CASRIRVPGGSYNEQFF.

This clonotype was seen only once. Since the CDR3 does not end with the conserved phenylalanine or tryptophan, this likely comes from a read error. Because the CDR3's place on the DNA is in doubt, the DNA is left out and the CDR3 is given as listed by TCRdb. The CDR3 reads CASYTGTGLYERFL. The rearrangement joins TRBV27 to TRBJ2-1; no check of the table's D call, TRBD2, against the DNA was made. Germline assignment: CDR1 MNHEY and CDR2 SMNVEV (reference sequence). 14 amino acids form the CDR3, both terminal residues included.

This clonotype was observed many times. The chain uses TRBV12-3 or TRBV12-4 and TRBJ2-7; D might be TRBD2 (6 bases). The CDR3 covers 14 residues. V gave up 3 bases and J gave up 7 bases, with 16 bases separating them. CDR3 bases: TGTGCCAGCAGTTTCCGGAGGGCCGGGAATGAGCAGTACTTC. Protein product: CASSFRRAGNEQYF.